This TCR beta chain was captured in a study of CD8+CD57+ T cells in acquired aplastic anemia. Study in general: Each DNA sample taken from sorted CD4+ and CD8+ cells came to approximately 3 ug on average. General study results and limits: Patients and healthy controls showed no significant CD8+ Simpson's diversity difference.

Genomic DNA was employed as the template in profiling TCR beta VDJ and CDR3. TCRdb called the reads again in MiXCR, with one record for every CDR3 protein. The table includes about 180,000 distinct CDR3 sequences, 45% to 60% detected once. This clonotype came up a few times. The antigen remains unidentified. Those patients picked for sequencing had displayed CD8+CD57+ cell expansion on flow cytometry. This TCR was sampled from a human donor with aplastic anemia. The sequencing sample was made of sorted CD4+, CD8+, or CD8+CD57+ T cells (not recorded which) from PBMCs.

The CDR3 DNA follows: TGTGCCAGCAGTGCGCCAGGACCGAACACCGGGGAGCTGTTTTTT. Encoded protein: CASSAPGPNTGELFF. The chain combines TRBV25-1 with TRBJ2-2, with unresolved D. V was shortened by 4 bases and J by 0 bases, with 9 bases between the two germline ends. Per germline, CDR1 MGHDK and CDR2 SYGVNS. This CDR3 is built from 15 residues. Complete variable domain (other parts from reference TRBV25-1 and TRBJ2-2): EADIYQTPRYLVIGTGKKITLECSQTMGHDKMYWYQQDPGMELHLIHYSYGVNSTEKGDLSSESTVSRIRTEHFPLTLESARPSHTSQYLCASSAPGPNTGELFFGEGSRLTVL.